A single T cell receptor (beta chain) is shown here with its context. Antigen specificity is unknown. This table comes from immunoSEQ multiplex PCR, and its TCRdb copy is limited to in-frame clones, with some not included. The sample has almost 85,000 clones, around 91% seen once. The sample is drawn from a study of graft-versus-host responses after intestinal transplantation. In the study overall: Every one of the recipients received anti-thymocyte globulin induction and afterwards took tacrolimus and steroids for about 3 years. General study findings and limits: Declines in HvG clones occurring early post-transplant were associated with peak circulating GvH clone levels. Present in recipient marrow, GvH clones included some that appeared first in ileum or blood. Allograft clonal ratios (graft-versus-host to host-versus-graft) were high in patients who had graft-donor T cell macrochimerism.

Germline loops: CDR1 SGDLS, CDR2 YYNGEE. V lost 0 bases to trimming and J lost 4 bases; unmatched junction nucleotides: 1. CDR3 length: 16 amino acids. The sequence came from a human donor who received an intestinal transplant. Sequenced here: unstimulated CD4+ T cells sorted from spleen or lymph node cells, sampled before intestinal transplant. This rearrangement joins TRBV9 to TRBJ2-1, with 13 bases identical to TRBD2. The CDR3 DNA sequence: TGTGCCAGCAGCGTAGGGACTAGCGGGGGTTACAATGAGCAGTTCTTC. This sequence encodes CASSVGTSGGYNEQFF.